This TCR beta chain is from a study of cytomegalovirus exposure and HLA in healthy donors. With respect to this clone: Antigen: not known.

Primers included in the PCR were 60 Vbeta and 13 Jbeta primers. The assay was immunoSEQ multiplex PCR, and TCRdb's table has in-frame clones only and misses some. Among about 180,000 clones listed, over 65% were seen once. Regarding the study as a whole: Rare TCR sequences dominated, though some public TCRs recurred in many donors.

The sequenced sample was PBMCs. This clonotype was sampled from a man aged 55 to 70 in good health and CMV-seronegative.

CDR3 nucleotide sequence: TGCGCCAGCAGCACTGGGACTAGCAATGAGCAGTTCTTC. Translating gives CASSTGTSNEQFF. The chain uses TRBV5-1 and TRBJ2-1, with 8 positions matching TRBD2. The V gene end was trimmed by 4 bases and the J gene end by 6 bases; junction bases not matched to a gene: 3. Per the germline V gene, CDR1 is SGHRS and CDR2 is YFSETQ. The CDR3 covers 13 residues.